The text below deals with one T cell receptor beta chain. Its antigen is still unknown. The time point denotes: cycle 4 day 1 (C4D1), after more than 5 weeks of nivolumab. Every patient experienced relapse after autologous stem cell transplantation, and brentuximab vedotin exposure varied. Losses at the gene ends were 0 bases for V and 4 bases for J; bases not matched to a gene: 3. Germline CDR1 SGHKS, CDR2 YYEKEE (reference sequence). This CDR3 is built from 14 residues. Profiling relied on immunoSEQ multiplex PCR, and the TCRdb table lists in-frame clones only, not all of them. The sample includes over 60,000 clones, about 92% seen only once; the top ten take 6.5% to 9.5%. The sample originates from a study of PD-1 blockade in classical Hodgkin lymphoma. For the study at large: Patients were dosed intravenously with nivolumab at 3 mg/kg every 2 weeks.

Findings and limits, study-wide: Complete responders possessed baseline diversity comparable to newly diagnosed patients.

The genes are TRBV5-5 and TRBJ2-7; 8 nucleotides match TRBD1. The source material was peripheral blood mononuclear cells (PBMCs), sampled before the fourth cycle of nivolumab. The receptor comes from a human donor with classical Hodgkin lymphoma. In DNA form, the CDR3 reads TGTGCCAGCAGCTTGGTGCAGGGGGCTTACGAGCAGTACTTC. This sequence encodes CASSLVQGAYEQYF.